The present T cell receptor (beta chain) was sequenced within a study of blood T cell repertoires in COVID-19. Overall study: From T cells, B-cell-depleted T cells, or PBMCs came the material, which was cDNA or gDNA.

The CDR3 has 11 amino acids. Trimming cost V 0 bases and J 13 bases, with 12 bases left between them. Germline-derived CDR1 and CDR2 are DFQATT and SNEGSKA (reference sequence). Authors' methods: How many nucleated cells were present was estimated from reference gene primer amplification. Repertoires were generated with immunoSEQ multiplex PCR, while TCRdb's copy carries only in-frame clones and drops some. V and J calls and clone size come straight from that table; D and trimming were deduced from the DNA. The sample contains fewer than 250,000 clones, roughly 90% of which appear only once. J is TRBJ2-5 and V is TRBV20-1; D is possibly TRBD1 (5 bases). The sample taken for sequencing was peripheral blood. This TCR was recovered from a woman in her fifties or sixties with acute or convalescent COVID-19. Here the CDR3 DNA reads TGCAGTGCTAGAGAGTCAGGGCTCCCGTACTTC. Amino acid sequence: CSARESGLPYF.